Listed here are 11 T cell receptor beta chains from one sample, sequenced in a study of shared clonotypes between healthy human individuals. Some clones are missing from TCRdb's copy, which holds only in-frame ones; the method was immunoSEQ multiplex PCR. This table has roughly 1 million clones, about 80% appearing once. The sequenced material came from memory CD4+ T cells from PBMCs. Subset meaning: CD45RA-negative fraction. Receptors originate from a man aged 18 to 29 in good health. Some clones in this sample may be carry-over from other donors' samples.

The sample holds many counts of this clone. V is TRBV5-1 and J is TRBJ1-1; TRBD1 might be the D (5 bases). V was clipped by 0 bases and J by 1 base, with 7 bases between them. The length of the CDR3 is 14 residues. Germline loops: CDR1 SGHRS, CDR2 YFSETQ. CDR3 region: CASSLVTGNTEAFF. CDR3 bases: TGCGCCAGCAGCTTGGTAACAGGGAACACTGAAGCTTTCTTT.

The chain couples TRBV5-1 to TRBJ1-3; maybe TRBD1 (5 bases). Trimming left V 3 bases short and J 4 bases short, with 17 bases between. This CDR3 is built from 16 residues. From germline, CDR1 is SGHRS and CDR2 YFSETQ. The CDR3 here is CASSSGGTSSGNTIYF. As DNA, the CDR3 is TGCGCCAGCAGCTCGGGGGGTACTTCGTCGGGAAACACCATATATTTT.

This chain connects TRBV6-5 to TRBJ2-7, with 10 bases matching TRBD1. The CDR3 length is 14 residues. Germline CDR1 and CDR2: MNHEY and SVGAGI. V trimming: 8 bases; J trimming: 4 bases; junction bases outside the gene matches: 8. The CDR3 nucleotides are TGTGCCAGCTCAGGGTCGGGACAGGGGTACGAGCAGTACTTC. Its translation: CASSGSGQGYEQYF.

V and J are TRBV11-2 and TRBJ2-7, with 9 bases that match TRBD1. Germline CDR1 reads SGHAT; CDR2 reads FQNNGV. Unmatched junction bases numbered 4, after V lost 5 bases and J lost 2 bases. The CDR3 contains 14 residues. CDR3 residues: CASSRGQGTYEQYF. DNA for the CDR3: TGTGCCAGCAGCAGGGGACAGGGAACCTACGAGCAGTACTTC.

This clone showed up just once. The J gene is TRBJ1-2, the V gene TRBV7-8; the D gene is possibly TRBD1 (5 bases). Trimming removed 1 base from V and 2 bases from J, with 14 bases in between. In germline, CDR1 is SGHVS, CDR2 FQNEAQ. This CDR3 has 16 residues. In DNA form, the CDR3 reads TGTGCCAGCAGCTTAGGGACGCGGGACGGAAACTATGGCTACACCTTC. Protein: CASSLGTRDGNYGYTF.

V gene TRBV29-1 combines with J gene TRBJ2-5; 7 bases map to TRBD1. The J call is doubtful: the DNA matches TRBJ2-7 better. CDR1 and CDR2 (germline): SQVTM, ANQGSEA. The length of the CDR3 is 13 residues. CDR3 DNA: TGCAGCGTGACAGACAGGGCCGCCGACGAGCAGTACTTC. This translates into CSVTDRAADEQYF.

The chain links TRBV7-9 to TRBJ2-3; tentatively, D is TRBD1 or TRBD2 (5 bases each). Trimming cost V 2 bases and J 5 bases, with 17 bases left between them. The V gene's germline CDR1 is SEHNR and CDR2 FQNEAQ (reference sequence). The CDR3 contains 16 residues. In nucleotides, the CDR3 is TGTGCCAGCAGCTTAAGGGCAGCCTCAGGGAGAGATACGCAGTATTTT. This sequence encodes CASSLRAASGRDTQYF. The variable domain in full, completed from reference TRBV7-9 and TRBJ2-3, reads DTGVSQNPRHKITKRGQNVTFRCDPISEHNRLYWYRQTLGQGPEFLTYFQNEAQLEKSRLLSDRFSAERPKGSFSTLEIQRTEQGDSAMYLCASSLRAASGRDTQYFGPGTRLTVL.

The chain uses TRBV28 and TRBJ1-5, with 7 bases identical to TRBD1. V trimming: 9 bases; J trimming: 9 bases; junction bases outside the gene matches: 14. Germline CDR1 reads MDHEN; CDR2 reads SYDVKM. The CDR3 is made up of 14 amino acids. The CDR3 coding sequence is TGTGCCAGTACGGGACAGAACCCTTACGGGCCCCAGCATTTT. Amino acid sequence: CASTGQNPYGPQHF.

On this clone itself: The identical CDR3 is also encoded by other nucleotide sequences in the sample. V gene TRBV7-9 combines with J gene TRBJ2-7; TRBD1 matches at 11 bases. J gave up 2 bases and V 4 bases, and 1 base lay outside the gene matches. This CDR3 is 14 amino acids long. Germline CDR1 reads SEHNR; CDR2 reads FQNEAQ (reference sequence). The CDR3 coding sequence is TGTGCCAGCAGCTGGGGACAGGGGGCCTACGAGCAGTACTTC. Translation gives CASSWGQGAYEQYF.

The rearrangement uses TRBV5-1 and TRBJ1-2; tentatively, D is TRBD1 (5 bases). This CDR3 has 17 residues. Germline V gene lookup returns CDR1 SGHRS and CDR2 YFSETQ. Trimming pared 2 bases from V and 1 base from J, leaving 18 bases between. The CDR3 region is CASSFGYRPAVNYGYTF. The CDR3 nucleotides read TGCGCCAGCAGCTTTGGGTACAGGCCCGCTGTTAACTATGGCTACACCTTC.

The genes are TRBV5-1 and TRBJ1-1; perhaps TRBD1 as D (6 bases). From germline, CDR1 is SGHRS and CDR2 YFSETQ. Trimming stripped 5 bases from V and 11 bases from J, with 22 bases between. CDR3 size: 14 residues. Written as DNA, the CDR3 is TGCGCCAGCAGATGGACAGCAACCTCCCGTGAGGCTTTCTTT. Translation gives CASRWTATSREAFF.